This T cell receptor (beta chain) emerged from a study of siplizumab effects on memory and regulatory T cells. The repertoire was sequenced with immunoSEQ multiplex PCR; TCRdb's copy has only in-frame clones and lacks some. In the table there are around 110,000 clones, about 95% of which are singletons. This clone was detected once. The antigen remains undetermined. Study conclusions and caveats: Memory cells seemed less diverse than naive T cells, which seemed major alloresponse contributors. Proliferating Tregs in siplizumab cultures were never verified as suppressive.

Trimming cost V 5 bases and J 2 bases, with 10 bases left between them. The CDR3 spans 14 residues. Per the germline V gene, CDR1 is SGHAT and CDR2 is FQNNGV. The TCR originated in a human donor in good health. The sample taken for sequencing was non-Treg CD4+ T cells sorted from blood. This rearrangement joins TRBV11-2 to TRBJ2-4; D not resolved. The CDR3 loop reads CASSPVGTKNIQYF. Here the CDR3 DNA reads TGTGCCAGCAGCCCCGTGGGGACCAAAAACATTCAGTACTTC.